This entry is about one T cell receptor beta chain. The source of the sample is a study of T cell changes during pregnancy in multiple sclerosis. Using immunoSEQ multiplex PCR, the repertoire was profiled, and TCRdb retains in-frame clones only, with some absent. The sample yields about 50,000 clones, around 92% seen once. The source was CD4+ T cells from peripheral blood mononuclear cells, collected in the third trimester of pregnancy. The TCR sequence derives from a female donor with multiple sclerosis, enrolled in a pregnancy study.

CDR3: CASSQGSLAKNIQYF. CDR3 nucleotides: TGCGCCAGCAGCCAAGGAAGCCTAGCCAAAAACATTCAGTACTTC. The chain combines TRBV4-3 with TRBJ2-4; no clear D gene. The CDR3 contains 15 residues. Germline V CDR1 and CDR2: LGHNA, YSLEER. V lost 1 base and J lost 0, with 7 bases in between.